Below, 10 T cell receptor beta chains from the same sample are listed, as sequenced in a study of blood T cell repertoires in COVID-19. Using immunoSEQ multiplex PCR, the repertoire was profiled, and TCRdb retains in-frame clones only, with some absent. The sample lists roughly 200,000 clones, approximately 85% occurring once. The sample comprised peripheral blood. The source is a man in his 60s with acute or convalescent COVID-19.

The V gene is TRBV13, the J gene TRBJ2-3; TRBD2 matches 14 bases. With 5 bases clipped from V and 8 bases from J, the junction kept 9 bases outside the gene matches. Germline V gene sequence: CDR1 PRHDT, CDR2 FYEKMQ (reference sequence). The CDR3 covers 16 residues. The CDR3 protein is CASSPRLAGGGGTQYF. The DNA of the CDR3 is TGTGCCAGCAGCCCCCGACTAGCGGGAGGGGGAGGTACGCAGTATTTT.

V and J are TRBV28 and TRBJ2-7; 8 nucleotides agree with TRBD1. Losses at the gene ends were 2 bases for V and 0 bases for J; bases not matched to a gene: 6. Germline CDR1 and CDR2: MDHEN and SYDVKM. The CDR3 spans 16 residues. Here the CDR3 DNA reads TGTGCCAGCAGTTTAGGACAGGGCGCAATCTCCTACGAGCAGTACTTC. As protein: CASSLGQGAISYEQYF.

The V gene is TRBV6-5, the J gene TRBJ2-7; TRBD1 is a possible D gene (5 bases). This CDR3 has 14 residues. Trimming cost V 7 bases and J 0 bases, with 13 bases left between them. In germline, CDR1 is MNHEY, CDR2 SVGAGI. CDR3 in amino acids: CASKQGGSSYEQYF. CDR3 coding DNA: TGTGCCAGCAAGCAGGGTGGAAGCTCCTACGAGCAGTACTTC.

By its share, this clone is medium-sized. The chain employs TRBV5-1 and TRBJ2-1, with no clear D. V was pared by 3 bases and J by 9 bases, with 19 bases between. This CDR3 region has 15 residues. From germline, CDR1 is SGHRS and CDR2 YFSETQ. For the CDR3, the DNA is TGCGCCAGCAGCTCCATATTAGCCTTGTTTTCTGAGCAGTTCTTC. Translating gives CASSSILALFSEQFF.

This rearrangement joins TRBV9 to TRBJ2-5, with D possibly TRBD2 on 6 matching bases. The germline V gene encodes CDR1 SGDLS and CDR2 YYNGEE. The CDR3 is 13 amino acids. V lost 0 bases to trimming and J lost 7 bases, with 10 bases between them. CDR3 sequence reads: CASSVAGEATQYF. The DNA of the CDR3 is TGTGCCAGCAGCGTAGCCGGGGAGGCGACCCAGTACTTC.

This rearrangement joins TRBV5-1 to TRBJ1-2; 9 nucleotides agree with TRBD1. The CDR3 extends over 15 amino acids. Unmatched junction bases numbered 10, after V lost 5 bases and J lost 5 bases. Germline CDR1 SGHRS, CDR2 YFSETQ. The CDR3 DNA reads as TGCGCCAGCAGACGGGGACAGGGTGATGGATATGGCTACACCTTC. Translated, it gives CASRRGQGDGYGYTF.

This chain joins TRBV5-6 and TRBJ2-7; 7 positions match TRBD1. Looked up from germline, CDR1 is SGHDT and CDR2 is YYEEEE. V lost 3 bases, J lost 5 bases, and 8 bases stayed unmatched. The CDR3 sequence is 14 residues long. The CDR3 DNA follows: TGTGCCAGCAGCTCTACAGGGGCAGTAAACGAGCAGTACTTC. It yields the protein CASSSTGAVNEQYF.

This chain uses TRBV12-3 or TRBV12-4 with TRBJ2-7; D call uncertain. Between the trimmed V and J ends, which lost 4 bases and 7 bases, there was a span of 8 bases. The CDR3 is 11 amino acids. DNA for the CDR3: TGTGCCAGCAGTTCAGACTGGGAGCAGTACTTC. Translation: CASSSDWEQYF.

The chain is built from TRBV27 and TRBJ2-7; 11 bases map to TRBD2. From germline, CDR1 is MNHEY and CDR2 SMNVEV (reference sequence). V dropped 5 bases and J dropped 4; count of bases not matched to a gene: 4. The CDR3 length is 14 residues. CDR3: CASSPLAGEYEQYF. The CDR3 DNA reads TGTGCCAGCAGTCCACTAGCGGGAGAATACGAGCAGTACTTC.

This clone was counted between two and nine times. This chain links TRBV5-6 with TRBJ1-2; 9 bases are a match to TRBD1. The CDR3 has 17 residues. With 4 bases clipped from V and 5 bases from J, the junction kept 15 bases outside the gene matches. The germline gives CDR1 SGHDT, CDR2 YYEEEE. CDR3 sequence: CASSAQHGGQGSYGYTF. CDR3 bases: TGTGCCAGCAGCGCACAACACGGGGGACAGGGAAGTTATGGCTACACCTTC.